The clone carrying this T cell receptor beta chain was picked up many times. Its antigen remains unknown. Researchers tagged individual cDNA molecules with unique molecular identifiers. TCRdb re-called the 5' RACE reads through MiXCR, storing one row per CDR3 protein. The table records 70,000 to 85,000 distinct CDR3 sequences, 5% of them present only once. The ends lost 6 bases at V and 4 bases at J; junction bases unmatched: 10. The length of the CDR3 is 16 residues. The germline gives CDR1 MNHEY, CDR2 SMNVEV (reference sequence). This sample was included in a study of early T cells in non-severe SARS-CoV-2 infection. Study information: Bulk RNA taken from unsorted whole blood was sequenced, leaving chains unpaired. The study, taken as a whole, reports: VDJdb-based annotation leaned toward anti-spike CD8 responses and missed private and CD4 specificities.

The V and J genes are TRBV27 and TRBJ2-7; the match to TRBD2 covers 12 bases. This clonotype was sampled from an adult who was a healthcare worker with PCR-confirmed SARS-CoV-2 infection or an uninfected control (not recorded which). The sequenced sample was whole blood, obtained at baseline. CDR3 coding DNA: TGTGCCAGCAGCCCCCCCAGGACTAGCGGGACTTACGAGCAGTACTTC. Translation: CASSPPRTSGTYEQYF.